The 5 T cell receptor beta chains below were found in one sample sequenced in a study of blood T cell repertoires in COVID-19. Sequenced by immunoSEQ multiplex PCR; TCRdb stores in-frame clones only, minus some. In the table there are roughly 4,700 clones, roughly 67% of which are singletons. The specimen was peripheral blood. All receptors derive from a human donor in a cohort sampled during active COVID-19.

The rearrangement joins TRBV11-3 to TRBJ2-6; tentatively, D is TRBD1 (6 bases). The V and J ends lost 0 bases and 0 bases respectively, with 12 bases between them. The CDR3 sequence is 18 residues long. Germline CDR1 SGHNT, CDR2 YENEEA. The CDR3 here is CASSLETGFFSGANVLTF. CDR3 sequence (DNA): TGTGCCAGCAGCTTAGAAACAGGGTTCTTCTCTGGGGCCAACGTCCTGACTTTC.

V gene TRBV7-9 combines with J gene TRBJ1-2; possible D gene TRBD1, 6 bases. CDR1 is SEHNR and CDR2 is FQNEAQ in the germline V gene (reference sequence). The CDR3 consists of 16 residues. Trimming shortened V by 5 bases and J by 8 bases, and 24 bases separated the two germline ends. The CDR3 loop reads CASSKRDTAAGEGYTF. The CDR3 DNA is TGTGCCAGCAGCAAAAGGGACACGGCTGCGGGGGAGGGCTACACCTTC.

This clone has a single count. The chain joins TRBV2 to TRBJ2-4, with D perhaps TRBD2 (7 bases). V was shortened by 4 bases and J by 6 bases, with 13 bases between the two germline ends. The CDR3 is 14 amino acids. Germline V gives CDR1 SNHLY, CDR2 FYNNEI. The CDR3 DNA sequence: TGTGCCAGCAGTGGGGGGGGGCACCTAAACATTCAGTACTTC. As protein: CASSGGGHLNIQYF.

Sample share makes this clone medium-sized. CDR3 coding DNA: TGCGCCAGCAGCCAAGAGGCGGAATCACCCCTCCACTTT. Translating it yields CASSQEAESPLHF. The chain recombines TRBV4-3 with TRBJ1-6; no definite D call. The CDR3 length is 13 residues. The V gene's germline CDR1 is LGHNA and CDR2 YSLEER. V shed 0 bases and J shed 10 bases, with 7 bases lying between them.

The chain links TRBV19 to TRBJ1-1, with D perhaps matching TRBD1 (5 bases). Germline V gives CDR1 LNHDA, CDR2 SQIVND (reference sequence). Trimming stripped 5 bases from V and 1 base from J, with 14 bases between. The CDR3 runs to 15 residues. The CDR3 DNA is TGTGCCAGTAGTGACAGTGTCGTGGCGAACACTGAAGCTTTCTTT. It yields the protein CASSDSVVANTEAFF.